The entry below gives a single T cell receptor beta chain sequence along with its context. The data are from a study of blood T cell repertoires in COVID-19. The wider study: The study drew acute and convalescent COVID-19 samples from the United States, Italy and Spain.

Only in-frame clones appear in the TCRdb table, and some are missing; sequencing was by immunoSEQ multiplex PCR. This table holds around 180,000 clones, about nine tenths found once. Sequencing used peripheral blood. The receptor comes from a man in his sixties or seventies with active or convalescent COVID-19.

This chain's CDR3 is CASGLADSNTGELFF. The CDR3 DNA reads as TGTGCTAGTGGTTTGGCAGACTCGAACACCGGGGAGCTGTTTTTT. The chain is built from TRBV12-5 and TRBJ2-2; D gene unclear. This CDR3 has 15 residues. V lost 1 base and J lost 0, with 6 bases in between. Germline V gives CDR1 LGHNT, CDR2 FRNRAP.